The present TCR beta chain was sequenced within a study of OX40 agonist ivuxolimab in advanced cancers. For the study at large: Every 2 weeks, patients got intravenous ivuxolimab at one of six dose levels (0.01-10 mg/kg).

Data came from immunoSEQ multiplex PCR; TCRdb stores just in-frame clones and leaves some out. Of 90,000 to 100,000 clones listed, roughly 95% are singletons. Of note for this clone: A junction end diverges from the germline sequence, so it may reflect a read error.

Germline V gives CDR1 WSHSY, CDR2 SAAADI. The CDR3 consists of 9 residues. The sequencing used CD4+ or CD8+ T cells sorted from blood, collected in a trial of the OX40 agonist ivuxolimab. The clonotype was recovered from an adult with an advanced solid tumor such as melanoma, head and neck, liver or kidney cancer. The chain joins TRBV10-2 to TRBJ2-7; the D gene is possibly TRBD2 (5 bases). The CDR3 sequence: CATGVLPLF. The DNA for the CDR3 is TGCGCCACCGGGGTCCTCCCGCTATTC.